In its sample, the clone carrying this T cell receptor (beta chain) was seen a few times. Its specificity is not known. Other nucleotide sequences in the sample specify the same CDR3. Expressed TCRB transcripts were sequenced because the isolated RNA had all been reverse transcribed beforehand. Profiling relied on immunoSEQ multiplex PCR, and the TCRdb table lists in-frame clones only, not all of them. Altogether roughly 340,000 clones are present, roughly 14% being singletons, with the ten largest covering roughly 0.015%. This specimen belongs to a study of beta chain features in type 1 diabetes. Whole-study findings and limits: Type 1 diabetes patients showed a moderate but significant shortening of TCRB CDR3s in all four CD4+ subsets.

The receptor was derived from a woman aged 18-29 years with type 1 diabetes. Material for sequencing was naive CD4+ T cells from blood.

The CDR3 coding sequence is TGTGCCAGCAGCGTAGAACGGGGGTTTCGAGAGACCCAGTACTTC. Its protein product is CASSVERGFRETQYF. The chain links TRBV9 to TRBJ2-5; weak D call: TRBD2 (6 bases). Per germline, CDR1 SGDLS and CDR2 YYNGEE. The length of the CDR3 is 15 residues. V was clipped by 0 bases and J by 4 bases, with 13 bases between them.